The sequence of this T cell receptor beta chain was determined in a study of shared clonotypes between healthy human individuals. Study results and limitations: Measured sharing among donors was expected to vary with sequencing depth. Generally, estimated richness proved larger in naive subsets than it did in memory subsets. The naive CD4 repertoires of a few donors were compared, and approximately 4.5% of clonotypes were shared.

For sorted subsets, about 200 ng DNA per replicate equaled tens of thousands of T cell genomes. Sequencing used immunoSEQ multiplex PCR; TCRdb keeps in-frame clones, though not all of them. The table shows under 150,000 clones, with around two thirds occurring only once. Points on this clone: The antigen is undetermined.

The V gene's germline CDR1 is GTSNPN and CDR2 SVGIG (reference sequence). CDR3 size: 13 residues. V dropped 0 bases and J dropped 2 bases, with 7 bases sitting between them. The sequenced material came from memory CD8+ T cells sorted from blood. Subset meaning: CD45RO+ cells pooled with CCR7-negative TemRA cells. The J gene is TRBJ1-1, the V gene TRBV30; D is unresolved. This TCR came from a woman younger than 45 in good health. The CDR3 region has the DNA TGTGCCTGGAGTGTATTACCTAACACTGAAGCTTTCTTT. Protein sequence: CAWSVLPNTEAFF.